One sample yielded the 8 T cell receptor beta chains listed below, sequenced in a study of T cells and Merkel cell carcinoma outcomes. Here immunoSEQ multiplex PCR was the method, and the copy in TCRdb shows in-frame clones only, minus some. In the table there are roughly 13,000 clones, roughly 89% of which are singletons. The sample was tumor tissue from Merkel cell carcinoma. The receptor set was obtained from a human donor with Merkel cell carcinoma.

This chain connects TRBV9 to TRBJ2-7; D might be TRBD1 or TRBD2, each matching 5 bases. CDR3 length equals 14 residues. The germline gives CDR1 SGDLS, CDR2 YYNGEE. V lost 1 base and J lost 1, with 9 bases in between. The CDR3 bases are TGTGCCAGCAGCGTACAGGGCGGGTCCTACGAGCAGTACTTC. The encoded protein is CASSVQGGSYEQYF.

This rearrangement joins TRBV7-3 to TRBJ2-1; unclear D gene. This CDR3 spans 13 amino acids. The V and J ends lost 1 base and 9 bases respectively, with 10 bases between them. The germline CDR1 and CDR2 sequences are SGHTA and FQGTGA. CDR3 amino acids: CASSLIQLGEQFF. CDR3 in DNA: TGTGCCAGCAGCTTAATACAATTAGGTGAGCAGTTCTTC.

V usage is TRBV28 and J usage is TRBJ2-5; D tentatively fits TRBD1 or TRBD2 (6 bases each). Between the trimmed V and J ends, which lost 4 bases and 5 bases, there was a span of 20 bases. This CDR3 region has 16 residues. Per the germline V gene, CDR1 is MDHEN and CDR2 is SYDVKM. In DNA form, the CDR3 reads TGTGCCAGCAGTTCCTCCGCGGGAAGGGGGATGGAGACCCAGTACTTC. Its protein product is CASSSSAGRGMETQYF. Based on the CDR3 plus reference TRBV28 and TRBJ2-5, the full variable domain is DVKVTQSSRYLVKRTGEKVFLECVQDMDHENMFWYRQDPGLGLRLIYFSYDVKMKEKGDIPEGYSVSREKKERFSLILESASTNQTSMYLCASSSSAGRGMETQYFGPGTRLLVL.

The chain is built from TRBV5-1 and TRBJ1-1, with a tentative D call TRBD1 (6 bases). Between the trimmed V and J ends, which lost 3 bases and 3 bases, there was a span of 12 bases. Germline V lookup: CDR1 SGHRS, CDR2 YFSETQ. The CDR3 has 14 amino acids. In DNA, the CDR3 is TGCGCCAGCAGCTCCCAGGGGCAGGACACTGAAGCTTTCTTT. Translating it yields CASSSQGQDTEAFF. The variable domain in full, completed from reference TRBV5-1 and TRBJ1-1, reads KAGVTQTPRYLIKTRGQQVTLSCSPISGHRSVSWYQQTPGQGLQFLFEYFSETQRNKGNFPGRFSGRQFSNSRSEMNVSTLELGDSALYLCASSSQGQDTEAFFGQGTRLTVV.

The gene calls are TRBV7-9 and TRBJ1-4; D is ambiguous. CDR1 and CDR2 from the germline V gene are SEHNR and FQNEAQ (reference sequence). CDR3 length: 13 residues. The V end was cut by 3 bases, the J end by 8 bases, with 10 bases between. CDR3 nucleotides: TGTGCCAGCAGCTTCGCCAGTGGAGAAAAACTGTTTTTT. Translated, it gives CASSFASGEKLFF.

This chain links TRBV6-5 with TRBJ2-6; D is undetermined. Germline V lookup: CDR1 MNHEY, CDR2 SVGAGI. V was shortened by 4 bases and J by 4 bases, with 8 bases between the two germline ends. The CDR3 has 14 residues. The CDR3 loop reads CASSFTAGANVLTF. The CDR3 DNA reads as TGTGCCAGCAGTTTCACAGCCGGGGCCAACGTCCTGACTTTC.

V gene TRBV28 combines with J gene TRBJ2-7, with TRBD1 matching over 10 bases. Germline values: CDR1 MDHEN, CDR2 SYDVKM. V was pared by 4 bases and J by 4 bases, with 7 bases of the junction left unmatched. The CDR3 consists of 15 residues. Here the CDR3 DNA reads TGTGCCAGCAGTTCCCCGGGACAGGGGATTTACGAGCAGTACTTC. Translating it yields CASSSPGQGIYEQYF.

The V and J genes are TRBV7-2 and TRBJ1-5; D gene unclear. The CDR3 totals 14 residues. Germline V gene data show CDR1 as SGHTA and CDR2 as FQGNSA. The V end was cut by 1 base, the J end by 0 bases, with 4 bases between. The CDR3 region is CASSLGVSNQPQHF. CDR3 sequence (DNA): TGTGCCAGCAGCTTAGGGGTTAGCAATCAGCCCCAGCATTTT.